This T cell receptor (beta chain) is drawn from a study of blood T cell repertoires in COVID-19 (dated by TCRdb to 2018 to 2021). Turning to the overall study: Samples from collaborators originated in the United States, Italy and Spain and spanned both the acute and convalescent phases of COVID-19. The prospective study material was composed of cDNA or gDNA derived from T cells, B-cell-depleted T cells, or PBMCs. The dataset comprised deeply sampled blood TCRbeta repertoires from subjects exposed to, actively infected with, or recovered from COVID-19. The repertoires were released in a freely available public database meant as a resource for research on the immune response to SARS-CoV-2. The samples were drawn from the first 160 participants of the ongoing ImmuneRACE study and from about 1,200 subjects provided by 6 global collaborators. Nearly every sample came with metadata listing a de-identified subject ID, COVID-19 status, age in years and sex. HLA class I and class II types, where available, came from metadata supplied by the sample provider rather than from assay-based typing.

The CDR3 starts with the cysteine, ends with the phenylalanine, and has 12 residues. Only the CDR3 portion is preserved as DNA: 36 bases, with reading frame beginning at the first base. CDR1 and CDR2 are read off the germline V gene as SGHRS and YFSETQ. Trimming costs V 1 base and J 7 bases, and their ends lie 9 bases apart. One collaborating source in Seattle enrolled patients while the patients were actively infected and followed the patients over time throughout the course of disease. The collaborating institutions used their own protocols to collect whole blood in K2EDTA tubes. For TCRbeta analysis, collaborator samples were shipped as frozen whole blood, as isolated PBMCs, or as DNA extracted from either sample type. What the authors observed across the whole study: How much clinical and demographic metadata was included differed by source and by participant, and the metadata was provided uncurated.

On this clone: Its antigen is not yet known. No base-level quality is on record; no much larger clone is a single base apart.

TCRbeta CDR3 regions were amplified from genomic DNA by means of the immunoSEQ Assay, a bias-controlled multiplex PCR. Per the source publication's procedure: Nucleated cell counts per sample were estimated from amplification of reference gene primers within the assay. To quantify the absolute abundance of each unique TCRbeta CDR3 rearrangement, sequence reads were collapsed and filtered. For each sample, productive Simpson clonality was calculated by taking the square root of Simpson's diversity index across productive rearrangements. TCRdb provides this immuneACCESS table in a form limited to in-frame rearrangements. Some clones are lacking; in checked studies, under half of them reflect an unresolved V gene, and why the rest are absent is not known. V and J calls and clone size are given by that table; D and trimming were obtained from the DNA. The sample records approximately 170,000 clones, 86% of which are singletons. 9.5% to 12% of the sample is in the top ten clones.

Sequencing was done on a sample of peripheral blood. Recombination joined TRBV5-1 with TRBJ2-7; the D gene is perhaps TRBD1, on 6 matching bases. This clonotype was obtained from a woman aged 55-70 years with COVID-19, enrolled during active disease. The CDR3 corresponds to CASSLKGEEQYF. The nucleotide sequence reads TGCGCCAGCAGCTTGAAGGGGGAAGAGCAGTACTTC.